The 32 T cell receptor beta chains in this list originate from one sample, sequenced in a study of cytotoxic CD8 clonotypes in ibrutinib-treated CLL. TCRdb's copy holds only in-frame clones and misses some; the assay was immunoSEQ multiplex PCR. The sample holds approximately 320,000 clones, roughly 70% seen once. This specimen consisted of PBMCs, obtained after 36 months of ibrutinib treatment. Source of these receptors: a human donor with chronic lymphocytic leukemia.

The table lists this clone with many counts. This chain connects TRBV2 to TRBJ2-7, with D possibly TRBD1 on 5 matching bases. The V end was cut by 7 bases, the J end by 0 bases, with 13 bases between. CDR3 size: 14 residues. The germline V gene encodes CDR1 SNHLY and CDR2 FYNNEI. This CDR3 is CASKTDTSSYEQYF. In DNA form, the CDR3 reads TGTGCCAGCAAAACGGACACGTCCTCCTACGAGCAGTACTTC.

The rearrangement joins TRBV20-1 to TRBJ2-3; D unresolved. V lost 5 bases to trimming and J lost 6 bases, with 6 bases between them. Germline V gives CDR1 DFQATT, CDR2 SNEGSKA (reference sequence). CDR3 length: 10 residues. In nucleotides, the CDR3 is TGCAGTGCTCAAACGGATACGCAGTATTTT. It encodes CSAQTDTQYF.

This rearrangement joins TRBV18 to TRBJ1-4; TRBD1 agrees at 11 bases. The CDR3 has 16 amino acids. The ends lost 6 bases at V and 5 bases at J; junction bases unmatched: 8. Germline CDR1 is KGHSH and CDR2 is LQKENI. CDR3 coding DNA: TGTGCCAGCTCCGGACAGGGGGCGTTAGTGAATGAAAAACTGTTTTTT. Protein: CASSGQGALVNEKLFF.

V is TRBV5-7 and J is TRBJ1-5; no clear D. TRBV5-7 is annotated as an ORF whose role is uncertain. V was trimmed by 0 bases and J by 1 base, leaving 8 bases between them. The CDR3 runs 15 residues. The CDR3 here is CASSLAAGSNQPQHF. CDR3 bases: TGTGCCAGCAGCTTGGCTGCCGGGAGCAATCAGCCCCAGCATTTT.

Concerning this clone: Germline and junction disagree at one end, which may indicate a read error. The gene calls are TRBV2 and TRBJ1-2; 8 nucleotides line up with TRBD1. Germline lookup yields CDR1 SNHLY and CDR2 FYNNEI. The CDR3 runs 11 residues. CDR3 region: CASSERTGSYF. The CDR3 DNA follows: TGTGCCAGCAGTGAAAGGACAGGGTCTTACTTC.

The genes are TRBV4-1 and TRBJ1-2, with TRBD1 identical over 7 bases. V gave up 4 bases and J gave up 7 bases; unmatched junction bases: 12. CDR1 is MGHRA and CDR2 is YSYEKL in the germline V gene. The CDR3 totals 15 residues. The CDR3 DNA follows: TGCGCCAGCAGCCCCTCGGGACAGCCGAGGGTTGGCTACACCTTC. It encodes CASSPSGQPRVGYTF.

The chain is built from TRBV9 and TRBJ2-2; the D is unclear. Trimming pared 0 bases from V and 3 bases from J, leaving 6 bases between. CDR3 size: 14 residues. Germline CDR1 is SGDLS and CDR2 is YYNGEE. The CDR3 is CASSVELDTGELFF. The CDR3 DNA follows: TGTGCCAGCAGCGTAGAACTGGACACCGGGGAGCTGTTTTTT.

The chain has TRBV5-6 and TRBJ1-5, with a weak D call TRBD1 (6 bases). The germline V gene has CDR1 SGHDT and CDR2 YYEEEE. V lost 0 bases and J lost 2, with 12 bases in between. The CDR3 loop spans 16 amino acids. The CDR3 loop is CASSLAGTWGNQPQHF. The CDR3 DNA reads TGTGCCAGCAGCTTGGCGGGGACATGGGGCAATCAGCCCCAGCATTTT.

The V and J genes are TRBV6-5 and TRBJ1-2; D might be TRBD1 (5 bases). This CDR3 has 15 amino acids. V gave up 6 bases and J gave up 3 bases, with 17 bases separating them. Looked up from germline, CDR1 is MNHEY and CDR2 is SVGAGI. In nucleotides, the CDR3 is TGTGCCAGCAGACTCCAGGGAGGCATCGACTATGGCTACACCTTC. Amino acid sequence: CASRLQGGIDYGYTF.

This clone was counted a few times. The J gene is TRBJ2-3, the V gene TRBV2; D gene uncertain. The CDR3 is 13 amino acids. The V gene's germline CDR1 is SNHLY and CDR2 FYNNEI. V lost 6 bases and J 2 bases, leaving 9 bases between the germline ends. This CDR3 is CASRVRLTDTQYF. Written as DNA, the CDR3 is TGTGCCAGCAGGGTCAGGCTCACAGATACGCAGTATTTT.

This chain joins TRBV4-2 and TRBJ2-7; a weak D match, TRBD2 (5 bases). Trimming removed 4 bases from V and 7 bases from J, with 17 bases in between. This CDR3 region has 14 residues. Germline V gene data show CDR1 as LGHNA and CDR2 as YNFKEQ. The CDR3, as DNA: TGTGCCAGCAGCCCAGCCGACTATCTGGGGGAGCAGTACTTC. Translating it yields CASSPADYLGEQYF.

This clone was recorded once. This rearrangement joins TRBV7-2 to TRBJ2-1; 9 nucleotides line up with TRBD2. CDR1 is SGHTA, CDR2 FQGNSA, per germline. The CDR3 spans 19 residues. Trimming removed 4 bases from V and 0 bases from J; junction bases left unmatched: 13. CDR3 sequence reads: CASSYPYRSSGNSYNEQFF. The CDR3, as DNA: TGTGCCAGCAGCTACCCTTACCGGTCTAGCGGGAACTCCTACAATGAGCAGTTCTTC.

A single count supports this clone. The CDR3 sequence: CASSLVLGSDTQYF. The CDR3 nucleotides are TGTGCCAGCAGCTTAGTCCTCGGTTCAGATACGCAGTATTTT. The rearrangement uses TRBV13 and TRBJ2-3, with D unresolved. The CDR3 has 14 amino acids. Germline V gene lookup returns CDR1 PRHDT and CDR2 FYEKMQ (reference sequence). V lost 1 base, J lost 4 bases, and 9 bases lay in between.

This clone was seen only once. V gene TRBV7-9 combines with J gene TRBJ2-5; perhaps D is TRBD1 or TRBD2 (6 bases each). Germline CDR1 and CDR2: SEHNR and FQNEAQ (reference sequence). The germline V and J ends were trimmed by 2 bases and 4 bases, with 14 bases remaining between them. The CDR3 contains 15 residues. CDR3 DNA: TGTGCCAGCAGCTTAAGGGAATGGGGGGCAGAGACCCAGTACTTC. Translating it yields CASSLREWGAETQYF.

The CDR3 nucleotides read TGTGCCAGCTCACCGGCGGGAGGAGCCGAGCAGTACTTC. This gives the protein CASSPAGGAEQYF. The chain uses TRBV18 and TRBJ2-7; 8 positions agree with TRBD2. V dropped 3 bases and J dropped 6; count of bases not matched to a gene: 4. There are 13 residues in the CDR3. Looked up from germline, CDR1 is KGHSH and CDR2 is LQKENI. Looking up the rest from reference TRBV18 and TRBJ2-7 gives the full variable domain: NAGVMQNPRHLVRRRGQEARLRCSPMKGHSHVYWYRQLPEEGLKFMVYLQKENIIDESGMPKERFSAEFPKEGPSILRIQQVVRGDSAAYFCASSPAGGAEQYFGPGTRLTVT.

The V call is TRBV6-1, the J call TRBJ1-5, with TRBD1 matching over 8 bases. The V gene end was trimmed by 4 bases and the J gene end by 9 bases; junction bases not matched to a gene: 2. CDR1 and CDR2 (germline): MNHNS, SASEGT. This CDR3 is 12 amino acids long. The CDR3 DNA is TGTGCCAGCAGTGGACAGGGGCTGCCCCAGCATTTT. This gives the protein CASSGQGLPQHF.

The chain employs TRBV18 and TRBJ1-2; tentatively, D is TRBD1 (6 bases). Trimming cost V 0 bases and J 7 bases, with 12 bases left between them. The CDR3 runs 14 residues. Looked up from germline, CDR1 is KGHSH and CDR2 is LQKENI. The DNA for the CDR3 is TGTGCCAGCTCACCACCTTGGGGGGCGAGTGGCTACACCTTC. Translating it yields CASSPPWGASGYTF.

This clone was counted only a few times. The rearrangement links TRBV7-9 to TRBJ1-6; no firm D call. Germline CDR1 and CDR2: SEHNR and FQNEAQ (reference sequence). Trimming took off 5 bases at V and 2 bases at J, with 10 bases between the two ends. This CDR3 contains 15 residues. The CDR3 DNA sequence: TGTGCCAGCAGCAGTGGAGCTGCCTATAATTCACCCCTCCACTTT. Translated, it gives CASSSGAAYNSPLHF.

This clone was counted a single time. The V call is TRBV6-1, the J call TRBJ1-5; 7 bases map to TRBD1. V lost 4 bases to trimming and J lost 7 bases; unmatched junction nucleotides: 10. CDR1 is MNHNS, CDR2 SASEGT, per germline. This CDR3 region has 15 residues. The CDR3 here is CASSGGQKDMQPQHF. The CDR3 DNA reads TGTGCCAGCAGTGGGGGACAGAAGGACATGCAGCCCCAGCATTTT.

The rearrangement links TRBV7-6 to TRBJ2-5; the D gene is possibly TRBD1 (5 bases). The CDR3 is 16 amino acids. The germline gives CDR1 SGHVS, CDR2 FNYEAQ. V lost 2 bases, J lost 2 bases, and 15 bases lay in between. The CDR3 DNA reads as TGTGCCAGCAGCTTAAGGGGCCTTGGCAAACAAGAGACCCAGTACTTC. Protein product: CASSLRGLGKQETQYF.

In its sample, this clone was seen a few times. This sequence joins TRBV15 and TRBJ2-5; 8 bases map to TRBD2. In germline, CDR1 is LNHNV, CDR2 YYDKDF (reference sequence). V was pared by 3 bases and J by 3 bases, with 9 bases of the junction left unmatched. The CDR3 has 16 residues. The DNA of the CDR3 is TGTGCCACCAGCAGGGAGACTAGCGTAGGCGAAGAGACCCAGTACTTC. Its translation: CATSRETSVGEETQYF.

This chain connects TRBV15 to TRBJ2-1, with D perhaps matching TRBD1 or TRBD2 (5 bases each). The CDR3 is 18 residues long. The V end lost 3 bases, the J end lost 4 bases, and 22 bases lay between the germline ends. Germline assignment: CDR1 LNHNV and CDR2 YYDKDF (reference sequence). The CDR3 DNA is TGTGCCACCAGCAGGGCCCGGGTGACAACGGGGCCTTACAATGAGCAGTTCTTC. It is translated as CATSRARVTTGPYNEQFF.

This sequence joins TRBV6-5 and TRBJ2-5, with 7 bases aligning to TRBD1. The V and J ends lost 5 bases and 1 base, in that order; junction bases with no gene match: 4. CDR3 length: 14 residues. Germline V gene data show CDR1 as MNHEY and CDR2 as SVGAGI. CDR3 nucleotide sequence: TGTGCCAGCAGTCCCGACAGGGCCCAAGAGACCCAGTACTTC. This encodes CASSPDRAQETQYF.

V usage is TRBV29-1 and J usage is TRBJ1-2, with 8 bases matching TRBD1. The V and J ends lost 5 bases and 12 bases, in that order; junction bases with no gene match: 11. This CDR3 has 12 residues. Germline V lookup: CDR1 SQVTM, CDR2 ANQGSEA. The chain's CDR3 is CSVLGQGPDNTF. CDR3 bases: TGCAGCGTTCTCGGACAGGGTCCGGATAACACCTTC.

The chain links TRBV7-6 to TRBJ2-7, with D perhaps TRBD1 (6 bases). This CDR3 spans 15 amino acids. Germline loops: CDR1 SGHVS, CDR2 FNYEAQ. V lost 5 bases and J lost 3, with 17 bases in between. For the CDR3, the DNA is TGTGCCAGCAGCCCCGCCGGGACATCCCACTACGAGCAGTACTTC. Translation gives CASSPAGTSHYEQYF.

The DNA for the CDR3 is TGTGCCAGCAGCTTAGACGGACTAGCGGGAACTGAGCAGTTCTTC. Protein product: CASSLDGLAGTEQFF. The V call is TRBV7-9, the J call TRBJ2-1; 12 nucleotides agree with TRBD2. V lost 1 base and J lost 9; bases outside the gene matches: 4. The germline V gene encodes CDR1 SEHNR and CDR2 FQNEAQ (reference sequence). This CDR3 comprises 15 residues.

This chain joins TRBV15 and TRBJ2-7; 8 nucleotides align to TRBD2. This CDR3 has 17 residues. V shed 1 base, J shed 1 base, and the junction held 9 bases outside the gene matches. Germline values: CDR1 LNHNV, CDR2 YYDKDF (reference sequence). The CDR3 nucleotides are TGTGCCACCAGCAGAGGACAGAGGCGGGGGGAATCCTACGAGCAGTACTTC. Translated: CATSRGQRRGESYEQYF.

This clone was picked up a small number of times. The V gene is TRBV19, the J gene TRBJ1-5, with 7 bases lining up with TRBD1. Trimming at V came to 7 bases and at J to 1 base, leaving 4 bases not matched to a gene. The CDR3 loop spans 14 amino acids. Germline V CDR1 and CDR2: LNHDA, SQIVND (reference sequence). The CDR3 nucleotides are TGTGCCAGTACATCGGACAGGAGCAATCAGCCCCAGCATTTT. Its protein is CASTSDRSNQPQHF.

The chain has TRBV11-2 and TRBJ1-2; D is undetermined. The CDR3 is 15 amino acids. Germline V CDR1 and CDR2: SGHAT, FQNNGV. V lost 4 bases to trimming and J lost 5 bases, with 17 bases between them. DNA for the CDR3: TGTGCCAGCAGCTCCCCCAGGCGTTACAGATATGGCTACACCTTC. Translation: CASSSPRRYRYGYTF.

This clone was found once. The CDR3 sequence is CASPGQEEETQYF. The CDR3 DNA reads TGTGCCAGCCCGGGACAGGAGGAAGAGACCCAGTACTTC. V and J are TRBV27 and TRBJ2-5; 8 positions agree with TRBD1. This CDR3 has 13 residues. The J segment lost 3 bases and the V segment lost 8 bases, leaving 5 bases of the junction unmatched. The germline CDR1 and CDR2 sequences are MNHEY and SMNVEV (reference sequence).

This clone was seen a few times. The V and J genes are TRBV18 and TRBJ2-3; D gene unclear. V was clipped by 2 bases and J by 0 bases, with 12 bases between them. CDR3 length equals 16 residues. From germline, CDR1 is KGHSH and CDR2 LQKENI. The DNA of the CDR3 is TGTGCCAGCTCACCAATGGGGAAGACTAGCACAGATACGCAGTATTTT. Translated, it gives CASSPMGKTSTDTQYF. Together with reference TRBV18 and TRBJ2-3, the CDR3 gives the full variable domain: NAGVMQNPRHLVRRRGQEARLRCSPMKGHSHVYWYRQLPEEGLKFMVYLQKENIIDESGMPKERFSAEFPKEGPSILRIQQVVRGDSAAYFCASSPMGKTSTDTQYFGPGTRLTVL.

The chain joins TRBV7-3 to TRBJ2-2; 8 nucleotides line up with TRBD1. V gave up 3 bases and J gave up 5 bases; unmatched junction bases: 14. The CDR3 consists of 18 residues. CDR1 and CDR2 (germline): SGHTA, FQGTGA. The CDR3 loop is CASSFGKFGTGVTGELFF. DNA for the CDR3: TGTGCCAGCAGCTTCGGCAAGTTCGGGACAGGTGTTACCGGGGAGCTGTTTTTT.